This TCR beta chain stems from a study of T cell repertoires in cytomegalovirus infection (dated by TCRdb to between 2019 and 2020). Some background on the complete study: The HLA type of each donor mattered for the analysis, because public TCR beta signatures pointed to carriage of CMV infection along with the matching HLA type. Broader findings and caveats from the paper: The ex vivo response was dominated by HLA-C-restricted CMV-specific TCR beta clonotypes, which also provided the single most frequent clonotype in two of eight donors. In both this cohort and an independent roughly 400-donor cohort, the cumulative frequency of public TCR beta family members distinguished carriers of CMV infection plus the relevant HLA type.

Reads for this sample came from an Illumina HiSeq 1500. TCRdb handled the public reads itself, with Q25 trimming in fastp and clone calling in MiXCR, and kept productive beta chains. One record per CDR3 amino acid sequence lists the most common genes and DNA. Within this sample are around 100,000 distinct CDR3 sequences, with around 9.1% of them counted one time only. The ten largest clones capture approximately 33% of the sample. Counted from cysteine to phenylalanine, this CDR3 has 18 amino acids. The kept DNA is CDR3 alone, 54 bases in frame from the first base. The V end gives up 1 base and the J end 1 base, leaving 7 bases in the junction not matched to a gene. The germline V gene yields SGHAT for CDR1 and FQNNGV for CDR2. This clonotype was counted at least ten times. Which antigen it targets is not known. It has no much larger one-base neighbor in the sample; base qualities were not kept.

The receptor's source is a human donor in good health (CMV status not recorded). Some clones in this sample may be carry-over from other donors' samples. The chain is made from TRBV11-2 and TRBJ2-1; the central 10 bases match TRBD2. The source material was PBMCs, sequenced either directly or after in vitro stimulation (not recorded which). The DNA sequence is TGTGCCAGCAGCTTAGGAAATAGCGGGAGGAGTTCCTACAATGAGCAGTTCTTC. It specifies CASSLGNSGRSSYNEQFF.